These T cell receptor beta chains were read from a single sample in a study of blood T cells in healthy people across ages. In TCRdb, the 5' RACE reads were re-called with MiXCR into one record per CDR3 protein. This sample has fewer than 650,000 distinct CDR3 sequences; about 25% occur once, and the top ten carry approximately 3.7%. These data also featured in a second study, about T cells of mothers and their children.

The sequenced sample consisted of blood. Every receptor here comes from a boy aged 2 to 10 in good health. CDR3s include the opening cysteine and the closing phenylalanine or tryptophan. Fields, in order: D gene, V gene, J gene, clone size, CDR3 protein, CDR3 DNA. A D gene is named only where the DNA matches it firmly. A row's size may be missing; if present it is once, few, many or a size class.

>.|TRBV20-1|TRBJ2-6|.
CSARPLQGTGANVLTF
TGCAGTGCTAGACCACTACAGGGAACTGGGGCCAACGTCCTGACTTTC
>.|TRBV15|TRBJ1-2|few
CATSRDHGGNGYTF
TGTGCCACCAGCAGAGATCATGGGGGGAATGGCTACACCTTC
>.|TRBV6-6|TRBJ1-5|.
CASGQGNQPQHF
TGTGCCAGCGGGCAGGGGAATCAGCCCCAGCATTTT
>TRBD1|TRBV28|TRBJ2-7|.
CASSIPTGTYEQYF
TGTGCCAGCAGTATACCGACAGGGACCTACGAGCAGTACTTC
>TRBD1|TRBV5-5|TRBJ1-2|few
CASRDRENYGYTF
TGTGCCAGCAGGGACAGGGAGAACTATGGCTACACCTTC
>.|TRBV12-5|TRBJ2-6|few
CASGQNSGANVLTF
TGTGCTAGTGGGCAGAACTCTGGGGCCAACGTCCTGACTTTC
>TRBD2|TRBV7-2|TRBJ2-7|few
CASSLYPGGNYEQYF
TGTGCCAGCAGCTTATATCCGGGAGGGAACTACGAGCAGTACTTC
>.|TRBV20-1|TRBJ1-4|.
CSATQGSEDEKLFF
TGCAGTGCTACCCAGGGGAGTGAGGATGAAAAACTGTTTTTT
>.|TRBV12-3/TRBV12-4|TRBJ1-6|.
CASSFGGLRGSPLHF
TGTGCCAGCAGTTTTGGGGGCCTGAGGGGTTCACCCCTCCACTTT
>.|TRBV4-1|TRBJ1-2|.
CASSHPSKGGNGYTF
TGCGCCAGCAGCCATCCGTCTAAGGGAGGGAATGGCTACACCTTC
>.|TRBV4-3|TRBJ2-5|few
CASSQDTPSGTQYF
TGCGCCAGCAGCCAAGATACCCCAAGCGGGACCCAGTACTTC
>.|TRBV2|TRBJ2-2|.
CASSELSAGELFF
TGTGCCAGCAGTGAACTGTCCGCCGGGGAGCTGTTTTTT
>TRBD2|TRBV20-1|TRBJ2-1|.
CSAKPTSGGYNEQFF
TGCAGTGCTAAGCCGACTAGCGGGGGGTACAATGAGCAGTTCTTC
>.|TRBV7-2|TRBJ2-7|few
CASSVTGVGYEQYF
TGTGCCAGTTCGGTAACGGGAGTAGGGTACGAGCAGTACTTC
>.|TRBV20-1|TRBJ1-2|.
CSADDDPKRYTF
TGCAGTGCTGATGACGATCCCAAACGCTACACCTTC
>.|TRBV19|TRBJ2-5|few
CASSTLGHYSYRQETQYF
TGTGCCAGTAGTACGTTAGGCCACTATTCTTATCGCCAAGAGACCCAGTACTTC
>.|TRBV7-9|TRBJ2-5|.
CASSKGSGETQYF
TGTGCCAGCAGTAAGGGGAGCGGAGAGACCCAGTACTTC
>.|TRBV7-2|TRBJ1-5|few
CASTEGGLRNQPQHF
TGTGCCAGCACAGAGGGGGGACTGCGCAATCAGCCCCAGCATTTT
>.|TRBV4-3|TRBJ1-4|.
CASSQDLSVRGEEKLFF
TGCGCCAGCAGCCAAGATTTATCGGTGAGAGGAGAAGAAAAACTGTTTTTT
>.|TRBV12-3/TRBV12-4|TRBJ2-3|few
CASSTTRDTQYF
TGTGCCAGCAGTACCACTAGAGATACGCAGTATTTT
>.|TRBV6-5|TRBJ2-1|.
CASSRLPRRSYNEQFF
TGTGCCAGCAGCCGTCTGCCCAGGCGCTCCTACAATGAGCAGTTCTTC
>.|TRBV5-6|TRBJ1-5|.
CASSFWGAGQPQHF
TGTGCCAGCAGCTTTTGGGGGGCGGGTCAGCCCCAGCATTTT
>TRBD1|TRBV5-1|TRBJ1-1|few
CASSSDPGTVNTEAFF
TGCGCCAGCAGCTCCGACCCCGGGACAGTGAACACTGAAGCTTTCTTT
>.|TRBV13|TRBJ2-7|few
CASSLRGEGSYEQYF
TGTGCCAGCAGCTTAAGAGGAGAGGGGTCCTACGAGCAGTACTTC
>.|TRBV12-3/TRBV12-4|TRBJ1-2|few
CASSLRGNYGYTF
TGTGCCAGCAGTTTACGGGGGAACTATGGCTACACCTTC
>TRBD2|TRBV7-9|TRBJ2-3|.
CASSWEGLDTQYF
TGTGCCAGCAGCTGGGAGGGACTAGATACGCAGTATTTT
>.|TRBV5-4|TRBJ2-3|.
CASGDPKGSTDTQYF
TGTGCCAGCGGGGATCCGAAGGGGAGCACAGATACGCAGTATTTT
>.|TRBV7-8|TRBJ2-1|.
CASSFRTSPYEQFF
TGTGCCAGCAGCTTCCGGACCTCGCCCTACGAGCAGTTCTTC
>.|TRBV3-1|TRBJ2-7|.
CASSQGEGRRYF
TGTGCCAGCAGCCAAGGTGAGGGGAGGCGGTACTTC
>.|TRBV6-5|TRBJ2-7|.
CASSYSPQGGYEQYF
TGTGCCAGCAGTTACTCCCCACAGGGGGGGTACGAGCAGTACTTC
>.|TRBV28|TRBJ2-4|many
CASRRGASWGLTNIQYF
TGTGCCAGCAGGAGAGGGGCATCCTGGGGGTTAACAAACATTCAGTACTTC
>TRBD2|TRBV10-3|TRBJ2-3|few
CAIREAGDSTDTQYF
TGTGCCATCAGGGAAGCGGGGGATAGCACAGATACGCAGTATTTT
>TRBD2|TRBV12-3/TRBV12-4|TRBJ2-1|few
CASSQLTSGRAQAYNEQFF
TGTGCCAGCAGTCAACTGACTAGCGGGAGGGCCCAGGCCTACAATGAGCAGTTCTTC
>.|TRBV20-1|TRBJ2-6|.
CSALRTGANVLTF
TGCAGTGCCCTGAGAACTGGGGCCAACGTCCTGACTTTC
>.|TRBV7-2|TRBJ1-2|many
CASSLEPGAYGYTF
TGTGCCAGCAGCTTAGAGCCAGGGGCCTATGGCTACACCTTC
>.|TRBV7-8|TRBJ1-4|.
CASSLTRTGKLFF
TGTGCCAGCAGCCTGACTCGGACGGGAAAACTGTTTTTT
>TRBD1|TRBV6-5|TRBJ1-4|few
CASSTQGDEKLFF
TGTGCCAGCAGTACCCAGGGGGATGAAAAACTGTTTTTT
>TRBD2|TRBV10-3|TRBJ2-5|few
CAISLASGEETQYF
TGTGCCATCAGTTTGGCTAGCGGGGAAGAGACCCAGTACTTC
>.|TRBV2|TRBJ2-7|.
CASTPNSFYEQYF
TGTGCCAGCACCCCGAACTCGTTCTACGAGCAGTACTTC
>.|TRBV27|TRBJ1-2|.
CASSLSSANYGYTF
TGTGCCAGCAGTTTATCCTCAGCTAACTATGGCTACACCTTC
>.|TRBV3-1|TRBJ2-7|.
CASSQAWKTYEQYF
TGTGCCAGCAGCCAAGCCTGGAAAACCTACGAGCAGTACTTC
>.|TRBV10-3|TRBJ2-7|.
CAISEKGVPYEQYF
TGTGCCATCAGTGAAAAGGGGGTCCCCTACGAGCAGTACTTC
>.|TRBV5-1|TRBJ2-3|.
CASSLDPMADTQYF
TGCGCCAGCAGCTTGGACCCAATGGCAGATACGCAGTATTTT
>.|TRBV6-1|TRBJ2-5|few
CASSERTGPQETQYF
TGTGCCAGCAGTGAGAGGACCGGGCCCCAAGAGACCCAGTACTTC
>.|TRBV7-9|TRBJ2-2|.
CASSLAQGVTGQLFF
TGTGCCAGCAGCTTAGCGCAAGGGGTCACCGGGCAGCTGTTTTTT
>.|TRBV20-1|TRBJ2-7|.
CSATLDRAGWMAEQYF
TGCAGTGCTACCCTTGATCGGGCAGGGTGGATGGCGGAGCAGTACTTC
>.|TRBV28|TRBJ2-1|.
CASSLFQGPYNEQFF
TGTGCCAGCAGTTTATTCCAGGGGCCCTACAATGAGCAGTTCTTC
>.|TRBV4-2|TRBJ1-2|.
CASSQEMVRNYGYTF
TGTGCCAGCAGCCAAGAGATGGTCCGAAACTATGGCTACACCTTC
>.|TRBV11-2|TRBJ1-2|.
CASSLSTGKVGYTF
TGTGCCAGCAGCTTGTCTACAGGGAAGGTCGGCTACACCTTC
>.|TRBV20-1|TRBJ2-7|.
CSARQHTYEQYF
TGCAGTGCGAGGCAGCACACCTACGAGCAGTACTTC
>.|TRBV7-9|TRBJ1-1|.
CAAGSYAEAFF
TGTGCCGCAGGGTCTTATGCTGAAGCTTTCTTT
>.|TRBV2|TRBJ2-4|few
CASTERTAVVAKNIQYF
TGTGCCAGCACCGAACGGACAGCGGTCGTAGCCAAAAACATTCAGTACTTC
>.|TRBV28|TRBJ2-7|.
CASSLQPGTYEQYF
TGTGCCAGCAGCCTCCAACCAGGAACCTACGAGCAGTACTTC
>.|TRBV7-9|TRBJ2-2|few
CASSLGDQNTGELFF
TGTGCCAGCAGCTTAGGGGACCAGAACACCGGGGAGCTGTTTTTT